The clone carrying this TCR beta chain was counted only a few times. The antigen is not known. Other DNA variants within this sample encode the same CDR3. The data belong to a study of cytomegalovirus exposure and HLA in healthy donors. The wider study: Of the donors genotyped, several hundred in all, 75% to 90% fell in the Caucasian-associated ancestry cluster.

Trimming shortened V by 3 bases and J by 4 bases, and 7 bases separated the two germline ends. The CDR3 totals 13 residues. CDR1 is LNHDA and CDR2 is SQIVND in the germline V gene (reference sequence). PCR was performed using 60 Vbeta and 13 Jbeta primers. As handled by the study authors: Later, roughly 77 million unique TCR beta chains were counted in an analysis, and 8.5 million to 13 million of them were shared. Here immunoSEQ multiplex PCR was the method, and the copy in TCRdb shows in-frame clones only, minus some. The DNA was the basis for D and trimming; V, J and clone size are from that table. The profile shows over 75,000 clones, roughly a tenth of them singletons. Study-wide results and limits: 87-base-pair reads could not separate some V segments, including TRBV6-2 and TRBV6-3. In vitro testing confirmed a few CMV-associated chains as specific for CMV antigens.

The sample comprised PBMCs. This TCR came from a man in his forties or fifties in good health and CMV-seropositive. The V gene is TRBV19, the J gene TRBJ2-1; maybe TRBD2 (6 bases). The DNA for the CDR3 is TGTGCCAGTAGTATTGGGGGGTACAATGAGCAGTTCTTC. As protein: CASSIGGYNEQFF.